This TCR beta chain was sequenced for a study of Ad26.COV2.S vaccination and SARS-CoV-2 variants. In the study overall: The vaccine Ad26.COV2.S was put into the muscle once, or twice with 56 days between.

CDR3 length equals 15 residues. In germline, CDR1 is LGHNA, CDR2 YSLEER. The V and J ends lost 1 base and 0 bases respectively, with 9 bases between them. Treatment of the sample: around 19 received Ad26.COV2.S at low or high dose, single or two shots; about 5 received placebo; per-sample allocation not given. Sampling took place 63 days after the first vaccine or placebo injection. SARS-CoV-2 spike from the Wuhan strain was encoded by the vaccine, an Ad26 vector. Libraries were prepared by immunoSEQ multiplex PCR; TCRdb keeps only in-frame clonotypes and omits some of them. The table records approximately 400,000 clones, about 88% of them present only once.

The J gene is TRBJ1-1, the V gene TRBV4-3; D gene uncertain. This clonotype was sampled from a person aged 18-65 years who received the Ad26.COV2.S COVID-19 vaccine or a placebo. Sequencing used peripheral blood, obtained in a trial of Ad26.COV2.S vaccine versus placebo. The CDR3 sequence: CASSQVLWMNTEAFF. DNA of the CDR3: TGCGCCAGCAGCCAAGTCCTTTGGATGAACACTGAAGCTTTCTTT.